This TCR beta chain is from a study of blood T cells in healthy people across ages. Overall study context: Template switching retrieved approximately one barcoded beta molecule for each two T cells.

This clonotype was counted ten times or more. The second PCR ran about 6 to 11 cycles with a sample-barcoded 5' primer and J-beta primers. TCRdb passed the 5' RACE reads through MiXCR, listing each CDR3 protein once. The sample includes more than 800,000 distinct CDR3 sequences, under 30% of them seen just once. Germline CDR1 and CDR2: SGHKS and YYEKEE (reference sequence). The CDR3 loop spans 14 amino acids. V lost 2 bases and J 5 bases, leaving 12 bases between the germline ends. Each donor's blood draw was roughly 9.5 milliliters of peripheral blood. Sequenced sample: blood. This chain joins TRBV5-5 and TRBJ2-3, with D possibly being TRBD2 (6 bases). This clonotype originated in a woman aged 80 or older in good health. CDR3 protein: CASSFGGAKDTQYF. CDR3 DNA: TGTGCCAGCAGCTTTGGAGGGGCTAAAGATACGCAGTATTTT.